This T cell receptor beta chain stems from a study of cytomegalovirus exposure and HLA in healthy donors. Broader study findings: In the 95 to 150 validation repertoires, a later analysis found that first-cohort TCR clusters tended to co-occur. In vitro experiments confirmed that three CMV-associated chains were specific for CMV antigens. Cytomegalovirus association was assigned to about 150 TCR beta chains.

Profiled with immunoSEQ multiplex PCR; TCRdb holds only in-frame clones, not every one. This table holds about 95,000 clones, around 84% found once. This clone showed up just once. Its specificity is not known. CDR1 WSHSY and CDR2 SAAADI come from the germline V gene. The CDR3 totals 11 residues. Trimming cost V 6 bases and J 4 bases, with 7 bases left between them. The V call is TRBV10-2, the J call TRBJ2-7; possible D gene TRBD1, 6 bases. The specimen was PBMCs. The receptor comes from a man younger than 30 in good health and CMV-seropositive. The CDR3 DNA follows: TGCGCCAGCAGGCAGGGGTACGAGCAGTACGTC. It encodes CASRQGYEQYV.